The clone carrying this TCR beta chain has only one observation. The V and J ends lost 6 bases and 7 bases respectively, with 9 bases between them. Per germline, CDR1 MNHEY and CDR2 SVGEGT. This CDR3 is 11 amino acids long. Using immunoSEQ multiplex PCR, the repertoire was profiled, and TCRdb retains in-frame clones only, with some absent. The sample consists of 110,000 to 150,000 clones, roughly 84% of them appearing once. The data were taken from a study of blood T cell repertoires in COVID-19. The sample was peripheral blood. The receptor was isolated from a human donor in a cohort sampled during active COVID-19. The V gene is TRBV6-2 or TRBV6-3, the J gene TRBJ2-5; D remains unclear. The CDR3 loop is CASSNEWTQYF. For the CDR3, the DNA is TGTGCCAGCAGCAATGAGTGGACCCAGTACTTC.